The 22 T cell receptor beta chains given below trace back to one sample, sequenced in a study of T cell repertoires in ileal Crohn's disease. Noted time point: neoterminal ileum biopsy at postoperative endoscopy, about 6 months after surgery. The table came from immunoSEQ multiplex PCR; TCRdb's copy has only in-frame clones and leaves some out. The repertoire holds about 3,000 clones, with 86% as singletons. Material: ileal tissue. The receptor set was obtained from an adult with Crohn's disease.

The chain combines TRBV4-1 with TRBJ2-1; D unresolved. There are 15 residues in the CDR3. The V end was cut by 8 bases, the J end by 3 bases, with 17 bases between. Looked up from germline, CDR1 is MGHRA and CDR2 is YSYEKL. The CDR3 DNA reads TGCGCCAGCCGCTTACGGCCTCCTGGCTACAATGAGCAGTTCTTC. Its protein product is CASRLRPPGYNEQFF.

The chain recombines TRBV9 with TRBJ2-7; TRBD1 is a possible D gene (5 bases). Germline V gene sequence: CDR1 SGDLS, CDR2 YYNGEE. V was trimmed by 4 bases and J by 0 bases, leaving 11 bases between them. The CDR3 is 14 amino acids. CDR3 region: CASSTRQSSYEQYF. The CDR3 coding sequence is TGTGCCAGCAGCACCCGACAGAGCTCCTACGAGCAGTACTTC.

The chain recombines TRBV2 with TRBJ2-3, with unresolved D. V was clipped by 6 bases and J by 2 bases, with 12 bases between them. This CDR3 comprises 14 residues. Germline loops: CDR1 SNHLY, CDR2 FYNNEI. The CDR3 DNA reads TGTGCCAGCAGCCTCGGTGGGTTCACAGATACGCAGTATTTT. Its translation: CASSLGGFTDTQYF.

The CDR3 protein is CSQGADNEQFF. DNA of the CDR3: TGCAGCCAGGGGGCCGACAATGAGCAGTTCTTC. The chain joins TRBV29-1 to TRBJ2-1; 8 bases fit TRBD1. V lost 8 bases and J lost 5; bases outside the gene matches: 2. CDR3 length: 11 residues. The V gene's germline CDR1 is SQVTM and CDR2 ANQGSEA.

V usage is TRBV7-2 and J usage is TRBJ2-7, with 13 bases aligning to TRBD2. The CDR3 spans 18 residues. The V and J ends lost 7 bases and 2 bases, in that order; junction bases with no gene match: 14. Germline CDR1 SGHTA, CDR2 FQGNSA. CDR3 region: CASNPGLAGRTPPYEQYF. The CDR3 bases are TGTGCCAGCAACCCGGGACTAGCGGGACGAACCCCCCCCTACGAGCAGTACTTC.

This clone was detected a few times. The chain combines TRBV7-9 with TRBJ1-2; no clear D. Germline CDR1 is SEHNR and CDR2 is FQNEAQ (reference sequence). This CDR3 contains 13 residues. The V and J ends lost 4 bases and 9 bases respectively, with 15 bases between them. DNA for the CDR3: TGTGCCAGCAGCTCTCCGGGAGGTTTTAGCTACACCTTC. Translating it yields CASSSPGGFSYTF.

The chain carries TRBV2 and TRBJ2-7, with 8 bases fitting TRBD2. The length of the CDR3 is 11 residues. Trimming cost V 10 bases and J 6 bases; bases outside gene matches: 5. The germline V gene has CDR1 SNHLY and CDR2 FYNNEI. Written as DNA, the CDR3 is TGTGCCACCACTCGGGAGGGCGAGCAGTACTTC. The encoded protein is CATTREGEQYF. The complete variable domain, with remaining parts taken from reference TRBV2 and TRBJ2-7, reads EPEVTQTPSHQVTQMGQEVILRCVPISNHLYFYWYRQILGQKVEFLVSFYNNEISEKSEIFDDQFSVERPDGSNFTLKIRSTKLEDSAMYFCATTREGEQYFGPGTRLTVT.

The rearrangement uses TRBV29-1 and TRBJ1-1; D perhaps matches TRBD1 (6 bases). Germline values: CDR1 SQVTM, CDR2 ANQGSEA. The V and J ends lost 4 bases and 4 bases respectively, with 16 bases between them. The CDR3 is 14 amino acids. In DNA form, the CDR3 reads TGCAGCGTTGTCTATCCGGGGGCAATCACTGAAGCTTTCTTT. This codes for CSVVYPGAITEAFF.

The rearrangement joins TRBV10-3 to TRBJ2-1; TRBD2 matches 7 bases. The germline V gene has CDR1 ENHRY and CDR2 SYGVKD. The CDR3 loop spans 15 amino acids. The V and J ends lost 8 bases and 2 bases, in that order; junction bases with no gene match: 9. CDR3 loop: CAIQATSSTYNEQFF. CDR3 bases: TGTGCCATCCAAGCGACTAGCTCCACCTACAATGAGCAGTTCTTC.

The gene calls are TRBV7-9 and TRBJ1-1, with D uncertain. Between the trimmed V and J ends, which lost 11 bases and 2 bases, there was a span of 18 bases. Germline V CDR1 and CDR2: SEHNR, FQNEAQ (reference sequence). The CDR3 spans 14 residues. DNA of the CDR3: TGTGCCGGGAAGCGGGCAGGCCAAAACACTGAAGCTTTCTTT. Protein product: CAGKRAGQNTEAFF. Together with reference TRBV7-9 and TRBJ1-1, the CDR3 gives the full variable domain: DTGVSQNPRHKITKRGQNVTFRCDPISEHNRLYWYRQTLGQGPEFLTYFQNEAQLEKSRLLSDRFSAERPKGSFSTLEIQRTEQGDSAMYLCAGKRAGQNTEAFFGQGTRLTVV.

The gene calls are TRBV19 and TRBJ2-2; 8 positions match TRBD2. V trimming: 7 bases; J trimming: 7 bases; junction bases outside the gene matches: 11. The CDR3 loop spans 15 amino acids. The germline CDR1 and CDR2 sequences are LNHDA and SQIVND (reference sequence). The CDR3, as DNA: TGTGCCAGTACCAGAAAGCGGGAGTTGGGCGGGGAGCTGTTTTTT. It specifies CASTRKRELGGELFF.

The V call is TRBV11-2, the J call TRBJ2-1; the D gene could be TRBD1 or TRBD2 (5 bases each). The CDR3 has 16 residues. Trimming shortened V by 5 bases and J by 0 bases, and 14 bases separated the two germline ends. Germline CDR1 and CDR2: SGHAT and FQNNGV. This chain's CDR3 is CASSQNWGSSYNEQFF. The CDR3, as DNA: TGTGCCAGCAGCCAAAACTGGGGGAGCTCCTACAATGAGCAGTTCTTC.

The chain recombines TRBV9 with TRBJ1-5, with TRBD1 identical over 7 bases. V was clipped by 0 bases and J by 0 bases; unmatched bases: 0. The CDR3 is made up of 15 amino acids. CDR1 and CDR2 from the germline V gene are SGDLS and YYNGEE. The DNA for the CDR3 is TGTGCCAGCAGCGTAGGACAGGGTAGCAATCAGCCCCAGCATTTT. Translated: CASSVGQGSNQPQHF.

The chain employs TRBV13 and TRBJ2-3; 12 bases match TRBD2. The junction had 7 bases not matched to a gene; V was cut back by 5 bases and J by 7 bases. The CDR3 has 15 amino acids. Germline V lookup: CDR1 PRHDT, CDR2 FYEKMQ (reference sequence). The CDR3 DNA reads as TGTGCCAGCAGCGGAGCTAGCGGGAGGGCCTATACGCAGTATTTT. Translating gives CASSGASGRAYTQYF. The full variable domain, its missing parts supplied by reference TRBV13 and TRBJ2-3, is AAGVIQSPRHLIKEKRETATLKCYPIPRHDTVYWYQQGPGQDPQFLISFYEKMQSDKGSIPDRFSAQQFSDYHSELNMSSLELGDSALYFCASSGASGRAYTQYFGPGTRLTVL.

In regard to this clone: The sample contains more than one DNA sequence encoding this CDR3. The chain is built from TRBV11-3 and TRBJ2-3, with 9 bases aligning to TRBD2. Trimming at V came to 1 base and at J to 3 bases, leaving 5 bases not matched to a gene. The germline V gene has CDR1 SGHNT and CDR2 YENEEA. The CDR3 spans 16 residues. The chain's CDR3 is CASSLGLAGGTDTQYF. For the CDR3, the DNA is TGTGCCAGCAGCTTAGGCCTCGCGGGGGGGACAGATACGCAGTATTTT.

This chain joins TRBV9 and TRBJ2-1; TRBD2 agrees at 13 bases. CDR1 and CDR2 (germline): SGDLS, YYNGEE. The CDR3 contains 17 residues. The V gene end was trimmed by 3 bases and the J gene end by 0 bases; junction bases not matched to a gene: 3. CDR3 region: CASSARTSGSSYNEQFF. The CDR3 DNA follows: TGTGCCAGCAGCGCAAGGACTAGCGGGAGCTCCTACAATGAGCAGTTCTTC.

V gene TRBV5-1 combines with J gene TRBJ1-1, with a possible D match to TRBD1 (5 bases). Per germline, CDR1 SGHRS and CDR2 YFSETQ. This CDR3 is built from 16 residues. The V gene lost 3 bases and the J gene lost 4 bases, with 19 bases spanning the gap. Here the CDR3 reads CASSWGRVTGGTEAFF. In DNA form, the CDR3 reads TGCGCCAGCAGCTGGGGCCGGGTGACGGGGGGCACTGAAGCTTTCTTT.

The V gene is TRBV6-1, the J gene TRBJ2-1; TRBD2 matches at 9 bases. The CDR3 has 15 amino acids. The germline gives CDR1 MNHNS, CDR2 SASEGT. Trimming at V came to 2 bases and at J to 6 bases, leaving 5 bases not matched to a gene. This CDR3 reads CASSESRSGSNEQFF. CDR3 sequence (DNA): TGTGCCAGCAGTGAAAGCCGTAGCGGGAGCAATGAGCAGTTCTTC.

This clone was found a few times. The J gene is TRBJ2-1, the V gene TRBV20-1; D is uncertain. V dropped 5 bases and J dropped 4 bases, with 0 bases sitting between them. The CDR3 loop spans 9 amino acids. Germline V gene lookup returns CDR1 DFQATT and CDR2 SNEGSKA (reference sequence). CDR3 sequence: CSAYNEQFF. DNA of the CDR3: TGCAGTGCTTACAATGAGCAGTTCTTC.

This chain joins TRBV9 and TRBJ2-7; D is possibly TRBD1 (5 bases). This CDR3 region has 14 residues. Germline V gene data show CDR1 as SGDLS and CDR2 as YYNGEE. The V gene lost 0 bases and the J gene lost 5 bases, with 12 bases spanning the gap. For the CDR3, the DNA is TGTGCCAGCAGCGTAGGGGTCAGGGTAGACGAGCAGTACTTC. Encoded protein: CASSVGVRVDEQYF.

The CDR3 loop is CASSPSLGTEAFF. The CDR3 coding sequence is TGTGCCAGCAGCCCCTCCCTGGGCACTGAAGCTTTCTTT. The V gene is TRBV7-3, the J gene TRBJ1-1; the D is unclear. In germline, CDR1 is SGHTA, CDR2 FQGTGA. The V and J ends lost 5 bases and 4 bases respectively, with 11 bases between them. The CDR3 spans 13 residues.

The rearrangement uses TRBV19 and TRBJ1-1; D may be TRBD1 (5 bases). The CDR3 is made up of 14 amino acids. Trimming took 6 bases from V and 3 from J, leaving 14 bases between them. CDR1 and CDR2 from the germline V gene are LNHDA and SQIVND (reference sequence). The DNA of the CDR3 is TGTGCCAGTAGGCTATCAGGACAAGACACTGAAGCTTTCTTT. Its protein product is CASRLSGQDTEAFF.